One sample yielded the 15 T cell receptor beta chains listed below, sequenced in a study of chemoradiotherapy in HPV16-positive cancers. This table comes from immunoSEQ multiplex PCR, and its TCRdb copy is limited to in-frame clones, with some not included. The table shows some 16,000 clones, with 65% to 85% occurring only once. Sample collection was performed from a patient who underwent chemoradiotherapy. These receptors all stem from a human donor with HPV-associated anogenital cancer.

This chain joins TRBV4-3 and TRBJ2-1, with D perhaps TRBD2 (5 bases). The CDR3 is 13 amino acids. Trimming stripped 0 bases from V and 8 bases from J, with 8 bases between. From germline, CDR1 is LGHNA and CDR2 YSLEER. The CDR3 DNA sequence: TGCGCCAGCAGCCAAGAACAGAGGGATGAGCAGTTCTTC. This encodes CASSQEQRDEQFF.

In its sample, this clone was seen once. The rearrangement joins TRBV6-5 to TRBJ1-4; a possible D gene is TRBD1 (5 bases). The germline CDR1 and CDR2 sequences are MNHEY and SVGAGI. This CDR3 has 16 amino acids. Trimming took 0 bases from V and 2 from J, leaving 10 bases between them. In DNA form, the CDR3 reads TGTGCCAGCAGTTACTCGAGGAGGGGCACTAATGAAAAACTGTTTTTT. Amino acid sequence: CASSYSRRGTNEKLFF.

The chain recombines TRBV28 with TRBJ1-3; D uncertain. In germline, CDR1 is MDHEN, CDR2 SYDVKM. V gave up 10 bases and J gave up 0 bases, with 16 bases separating them. This CDR3 is built from 15 residues. The CDR3 nucleotides are TGTGCCACTGGGATGACCCTCATCTCTGGAAACACCATATATTTT. Translating it yields CATGMTLISGNTIYF.

This clone was counted a few times. The J gene is TRBJ1-3, the V gene TRBV6-5; 7 bases are a match to TRBD1. V gave up 5 bases and J gave up 2 bases; unmatched junction bases: 6. The germline gives CDR1 MNHEY, CDR2 SVGAGI. This CDR3 spans 15 amino acids. The CDR3 is CASSRRTGAGNTIYF. The CDR3 DNA is TGTGCCAGCAGTCGTCGGACAGGCGCTGGAAACACCATATATTTT.

The chain couples TRBV9 to TRBJ2-3, with 8 bases that match TRBD2. The CDR3 runs to 14 residues. Germline V gene lookup returns CDR1 SGDLS and CDR2 YYNGEE. The V and J ends lost 3 bases and 3 bases, in that order; junction bases with no gene match: 3. The CDR3 sequence is CASSARLATDTQYF. The CDR3 DNA sequence: TGTGCCAGCAGCGCAAGACTAGCGACAGATACGCAGTATTTT.

The chain joins TRBV30 to TRBJ2-7; D not resolved. This CDR3 spans 11 amino acids. Germline lookup yields CDR1 GTSNPN and CDR2 SVGIG (reference sequence). V lost 5 bases and J 0 bases, leaving 5 bases between the germline ends. DNA for the CDR3: TGTGCCTGGGCTAACTCCTACGAGCAGTACTTC. Amino acid sequence: CAWANSYEQYF. Full variable domain (missing parts from reference TRBV30 and TRBJ2-7): SQTIHQWPATLVQPVGSPLSLECTVEGTSNPNLYWYRQAAGRGLQLLFYSVGIGQISSEVPQNLSASRPQDRQFILSSKKLLLSDSGFYLCAWANSYEQYFGPGTRLTVT.

The chain is built from TRBV19 and TRBJ1-2; 9 bases are a match to TRBD1. Trimming at V came to 6 bases and at J to 5 bases, leaving 1 base not matched to a gene. Germline CDR1 reads LNHDA; CDR2 reads SQIVND (reference sequence). This CDR3 is built from 12 residues. The CDR3 loop is CASRDRGYGYTF. CDR3 nucleotides: TGTGCCAGTAGGGACAGGGGTTATGGCTACACCTTC.

In this sample, this clone turned up a few times. This chain uses TRBV2 with TRBJ2-7; perhaps TRBD2 as D (5 bases). In germline, CDR1 is SNHLY, CDR2 FYNNEI. The CDR3 covers 13 residues. The V end was cut by 6 bases, the J end by 0 bases, with 9 bases between. The CDR3 sequence: CASRNGISYEQYF. CDR3 nucleotide sequence: TGTGCCAGCAGAAACGGGATCTCCTACGAGCAGTACTTC.

The chain combines TRBV2 with TRBJ2-1; D is undetermined. V gave up 2 bases and J gave up 8 bases, with 13 bases separating them. CDR3 length equals 14 residues. CDR1 and CDR2 (germline): SNHLY, FYNNEI. Here the CDR3 DNA reads TGTGCCAGCAGTGAATTTTCCCCTACGGATGAGCAGTTCTTC. The encoded protein is CASSEFSPTDEQFF.

This clone was counted between two and nine times. The chain links TRBV5-1 to TRBJ1-2; 8 positions match TRBD1. The CDR3 totals 14 residues. V shed 5 bases and J 5 bases; nucleotides not matched to a gene: 8. In germline, CDR1 is SGHRS, CDR2 YFSETQ. The CDR3 loop is CASRSDRAGYGYTF. The CDR3 nucleotides read TGCGCCAGCAGATCGGACAGGGCTGGATATGGCTACACCTTC.

V and J are TRBV19 and TRBJ2-2; possibly TRBD1 for D (5 bases). The germline V gene has CDR1 LNHDA and CDR2 SQIVND (reference sequence). Trimming took off 5 bases at V and 1 base at J, with 11 bases between the two ends. CDR3 length equals 15 residues. CDR3 nucleotide sequence: TGTGCCAGTAGTGTCGACAGTCGGAACACCGGGGAGCTGTTTTTT. Its translation is CASSVDSRNTGELFF.

This sequence joins TRBV28 and TRBJ1-1; D perhaps matches TRBD1 (5 bases). Germline CDR1 MDHEN, CDR2 SYDVKM. The CDR3 extends over 16 amino acids. Trimming shortened V by 4 bases and J by 1 base, and 16 bases separated the two germline ends. The CDR3 here is CASSYVREIPNTEAFF. CDR3 sequence (DNA): TGTGCCAGCAGTTATGTCAGGGAAATACCGAACACTGAAGCTTTCTTT.

The chain is built from TRBV5-1 and TRBJ2-2; 8 bases map to TRBD1. CDR1 is SGHRS, CDR2 YFSETQ, per germline. The trim removed 4 bases at V and 0 bases at J, leaving 2 bases unmatched. CDR3 length: 15 amino acids. The CDR3 sequence is CASSQTGANTGELFF. The CDR3 bases are TGCGCCAGCAGCCAGACAGGGGCGAACACCGGGGAGCTGTTTTTT.

J is TRBJ1-5 and V is TRBV30; D possibly corresponds to TRBD1 (5 bases). CDR1 and CDR2 (germline): GTSNPN, SVGIG (reference sequence). V gave up 5 bases and J gave up 4 bases, with 24 bases separating them. The CDR3 covers 17 residues. Written as DNA, the CDR3 is TGTGCCTGGTCTCCTAAGGGGCAGGGACCAGGGAATCAGCCCCAGCATTTT. This translates into CAWSPKGQGPGNQPQHF.

The chain uses TRBV4-3 and TRBJ2-7; 9 positions match TRBD1. From germline, CDR1 is LGHNA and CDR2 YSLEER. CDR3 length: 15 residues. The junction had 9 bases not matched to a gene; V was cut back by 0 bases and J by 9 bases. CDR3 bases: TGCGCCAGCAGCCAAGATAGGACAGGGGCCGTCGGGCAGTACTTC. Its protein is CASSQDRTGAVGQYF.